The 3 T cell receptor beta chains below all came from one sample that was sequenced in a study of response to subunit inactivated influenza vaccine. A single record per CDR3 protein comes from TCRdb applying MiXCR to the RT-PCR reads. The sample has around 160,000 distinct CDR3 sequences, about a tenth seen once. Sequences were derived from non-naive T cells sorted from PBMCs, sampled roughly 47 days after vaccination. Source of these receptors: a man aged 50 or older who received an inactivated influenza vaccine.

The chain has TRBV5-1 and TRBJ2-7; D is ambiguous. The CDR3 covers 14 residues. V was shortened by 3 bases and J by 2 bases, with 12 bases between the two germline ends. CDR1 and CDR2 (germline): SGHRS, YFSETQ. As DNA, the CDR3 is TGCGCCAGCAGCTCCCGAACTGGGGCCTACGAGCAGTACTTC. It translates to CASSSRTGAYEQYF.

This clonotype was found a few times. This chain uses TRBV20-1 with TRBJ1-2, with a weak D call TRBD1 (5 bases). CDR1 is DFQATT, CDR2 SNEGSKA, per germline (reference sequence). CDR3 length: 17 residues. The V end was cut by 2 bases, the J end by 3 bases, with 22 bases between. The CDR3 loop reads CSARLGGAEFFDYGYTF. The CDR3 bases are TGCAGTGCTAGATTGGGAGGGGCTGAGTTTTTTGACTATGGCTACACCTTC.

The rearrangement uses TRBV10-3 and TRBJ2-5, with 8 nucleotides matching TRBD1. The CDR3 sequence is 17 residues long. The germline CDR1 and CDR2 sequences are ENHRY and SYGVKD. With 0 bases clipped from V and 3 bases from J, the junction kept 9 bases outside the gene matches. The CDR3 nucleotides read TGTGCCATCAGTGAGTCGTTGGACAGGGTTAACAAAGAGACCCAGTACTTC. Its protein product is CAISESLDRVNKETQYF.